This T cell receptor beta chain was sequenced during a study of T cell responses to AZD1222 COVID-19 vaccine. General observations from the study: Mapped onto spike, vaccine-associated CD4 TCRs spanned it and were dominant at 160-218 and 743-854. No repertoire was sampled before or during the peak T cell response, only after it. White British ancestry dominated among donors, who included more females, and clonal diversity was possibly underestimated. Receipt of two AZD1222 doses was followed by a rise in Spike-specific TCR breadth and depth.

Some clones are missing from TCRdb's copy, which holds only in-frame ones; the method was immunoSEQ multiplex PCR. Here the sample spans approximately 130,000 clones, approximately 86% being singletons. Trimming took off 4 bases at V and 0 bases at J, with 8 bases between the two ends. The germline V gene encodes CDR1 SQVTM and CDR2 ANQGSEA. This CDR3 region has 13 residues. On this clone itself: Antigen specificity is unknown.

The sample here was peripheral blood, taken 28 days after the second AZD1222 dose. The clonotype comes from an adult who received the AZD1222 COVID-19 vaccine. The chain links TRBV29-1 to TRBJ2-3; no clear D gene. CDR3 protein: CSVVPFSTDTQYF. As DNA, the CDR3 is TGCAGCGTTGTACCTTTTAGCACAGATACGCAGTATTTT.